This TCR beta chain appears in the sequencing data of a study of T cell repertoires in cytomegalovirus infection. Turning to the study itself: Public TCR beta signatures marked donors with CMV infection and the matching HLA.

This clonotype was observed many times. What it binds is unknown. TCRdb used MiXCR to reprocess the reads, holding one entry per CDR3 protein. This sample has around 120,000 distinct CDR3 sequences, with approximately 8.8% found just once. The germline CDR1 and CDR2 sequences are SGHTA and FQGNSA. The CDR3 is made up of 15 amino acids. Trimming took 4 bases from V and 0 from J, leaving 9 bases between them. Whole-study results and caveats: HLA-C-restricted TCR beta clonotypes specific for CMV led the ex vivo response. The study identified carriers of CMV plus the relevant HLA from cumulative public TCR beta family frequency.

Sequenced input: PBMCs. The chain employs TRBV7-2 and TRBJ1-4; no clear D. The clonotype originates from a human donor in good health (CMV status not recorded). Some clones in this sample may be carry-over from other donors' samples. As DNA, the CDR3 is TGTGCCAGCAGCTACGACGGTGCAACTAATGAAAAACTGTTTTTT. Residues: CASSYDGATNEKLFF.